The 17 T cell receptor beta chains below were found in one sample sequenced in a study of patients and donors after allogeneic stem cell transplantation. TCRdb fed the RT-PCR reads into MiXCR, producing one record per CDR3 protein. The sample shows more than 850,000 distinct CDR3 sequences, roughly 17% of them seen only once. Source material: blood, either unsorted or a sorted T cell fraction (not recorded which). The receptors come from a human donor who was either an allogeneic HSCT recipient or a stem cell or donor lymphocyte infusion donor (not recorded which). It is not recorded whose cells these are; they may come from a transplant donor.

The chain joins TRBV2 to TRBJ1-5; possibly TRBD1 for D (5 bases). V was pared by 4 bases and J by 0 bases, with 10 bases between. CDR1 SNHLY and CDR2 FYNNEI come from the germline V gene. The CDR3 spans 15 residues. Written as DNA, the CDR3 is TGTGCCAGCAGTGGGGGCCAGGGTAGCAATCAGCCCCAGCATTTT. Translated, it gives CASSGGQGSNQPQHF. The complete variable domain, with remaining parts taken from reference TRBV2 and TRBJ1-5, reads EPEVTQTPSHQVTQMGQEVILRCVPISNHLYFYWYRQILGQKVEFLVSFYNNEISEKSEIFDDQFSVERPDGSNFTLKIRSTKLEDSAMYFCASSGGQGSNQPQHFGDGTRLSIL.

This clonotype turned up a few times. The CDR3 DNA is TGTGCCAGCAGTTTCCCCGGGGGTAGCGGGAGCTCCTACGAGCAGTACTTC. Translation gives CASSFPGGSGSSYEQYF. The chain joins TRBV12-3 or TRBV12-4 to TRBJ2-7, with 9 nucleotides matching TRBD2. J was trimmed by 0 bases and V by 3 bases; bases with no gene match: 9. This CDR3 comprises 17 residues.

This clonotype was counted once. V gene TRBV7-2 combines with J gene TRBJ1-3; unclear D gene. V was pared by 2 bases and J by 5 bases, with 16 bases between. This CDR3 is 16 amino acids long. The germline gives CDR1 SGHTA, CDR2 FQGNSA. The CDR3 bases are TGTGCCAGCAGCTTAAACTCTGTACGTCCCAGAAACACCATATATTTT. Protein: CASSLNSVRPRNTIYF.

V usage is TRBV4-2 and J usage is TRBJ1-6; D is undetermined. Germline values: CDR1 LGHNA, CDR2 YNFKEQ. This CDR3 has 13 amino acids. The V and J ends lost 4 bases and 13 bases respectively, with 14 bases between them. The CDR3 DNA is TGTGCCAGCAGCCCCCATTTGGAGGGTCCCCTCCACTTT. Translation gives CASSPHLEGPLHF.

This clonotype appeared a few times. The chain carries TRBV6-1 and TRBJ1-3; the match to TRBD1 covers 9 bases. The CDR3 runs to 16 residues. V lost 6 bases to trimming and J lost 3 bases; unmatched junction nucleotides: 9. Per germline, CDR1 MNHNS and CDR2 SASEGT. CDR3 sequence reads: CASRLPGQGDGNTIYF. The CDR3 region has the DNA TGTGCCAGCAGGCTACCGGGACAGGGTGATGGAAACACCATATATTTT.

This clonotype came up many times. V gene TRBV20-1 combines with J gene TRBJ2-7; no clear D. CDR1 and CDR2 from the germline V gene are DFQATT and SNEGSKA (reference sequence). Trimming took off 5 bases at V and 0 bases at J, with 14 bases between the two ends. The CDR3 has 14 residues. CDR3 residues: CSARSRSSSYEQYF. The CDR3 DNA is TGCAGTGCTCGGTCCCGATCTAGCTCCTACGAGCAGTACTTC.

V and J are TRBV25-1 and TRBJ2-2; no clear D gene. This CDR3 is 12 amino acids long. The ends were cut back, 7 bases at V and 8 bases at J, with 11 bases in the middle. The germline V gene has CDR1 MGHDK and CDR2 SYGVNS. The CDR3 bases are TGTGCCAGCATGAGACCCCGAGGGGAGCTGTTTTTT. Residues: CASMRPRGELFF.

This clonotype has a handful of counts. The chain joins TRBV20-1 to TRBJ2-5, with 9 bases matching TRBD1. This CDR3 has 13 residues. V lost 5 bases, J lost 4 bases, and 5 bases stayed unmatched. The V gene's germline CDR1 is DFQATT and CDR2 SNEGSKA (reference sequence). CDR3 DNA: TGCAGTGCTGGCAGGGACAGGGCAGAGACCCAGTACTTC. Its translation: CSAGRDRAETQYF.

V and J are TRBV12-3 or TRBV12-4 and TRBJ1-4; D is perhaps TRBD1 (6 bases). The CDR3 extends over 14 amino acids. Trimming took 0 bases from V and 11 from J, leaving 13 bases between them. CDR3 sequence: CASSLADLGGKLFF. CDR3 coding DNA: TGTGCCAGCAGTTTAGCCGATCTCGGGGGCAAACTGTTTTTT.

The chain recombines TRBV29-1 with TRBJ2-7; tentatively, D is TRBD2 (5 bases). CDR1 is SQVTM and CDR2 is ANQGSEA in the germline V gene. The CDR3 contains 13 residues. Trimming cost V 5 bases and J 0 bases, with 11 bases left between them. The CDR3 protein is CSVLQRLSYEQYF. The CDR3 nucleotides read TGCAGCGTTCTCCAGCGGCTCTCCTACGAGCAGTACTTC.

V gene TRBV3-1 combines with J gene TRBJ1-1; D ambiguous. CDR3 length: 13 amino acids. Per germline, CDR1 LGHDT and CDR2 YNNKEL (reference sequence). V was trimmed by 0 bases and J by 10 bases, leaving 12 bases between them. The CDR3 DNA follows: TGTGCCAGCAGCCAAGATAGCTTTCCCTCAGCTTTCTTT. Translated: CASSQDSFPSAFF.

This rearrangement joins TRBV30 to TRBJ1-1; TRBD1 matches at 7 bases. Germline assignment: CDR1 GTSNPN and CDR2 SVGIG (reference sequence). CDR3 size: 13 residues. V shed 4 bases, J shed 0 bases, and the junction held 2 bases outside the gene matches. The CDR3 reads CAWTGQVNTEAFF. CDR3 sequence (DNA): TGTGCCTGGACTGGACAGGTGAACACTGAAGCTTTCTTT.

The chain recombines TRBV20-1 with TRBJ1-5; the D is unclear. CDR1 is DFQATT, CDR2 SNEGSKA, per germline (reference sequence). The CDR3 is made up of 14 amino acids. The germline V and J ends were trimmed by 1 base and 1 base, with 8 bases remaining between them. The CDR3 DNA is TGCAGTGCTAGAGCCCCAAAAAGCAATCAGCCCCAGCATTTT. It encodes CSARAPKSNQPQHF.

This clonotype came up a few times. The rearrangement uses TRBV3-1 and TRBJ2-1; 7 nucleotides line up with TRBD2. The germline V gene has CDR1 LGHDT and CDR2 YNNKEL (reference sequence). The ends lost 4 bases at V and 4 bases at J; junction bases unmatched: 13. This CDR3 is 17 amino acids long. Here the CDR3 reads CASSPPLGASGYNEQFF. CDR3 nucleotides: TGTGCCAGCAGCCCCCCCCTTGGGGCTAGCGGATACAATGAGCAGTTCTTC.

The chain couples TRBV24-1 to TRBJ2-2, with D possibly being TRBD1 (6 bases). This CDR3 contains 17 residues. CDR1 KGHDR and CDR2 SFDVKD come from the germline V gene. Between the trimmed V and J ends, which lost 3 bases and 2 bases, there was a span of 15 bases. CDR3 residues: CATSDGGQTINTGELFF. CDR3 in DNA: TGTGCCACCAGTGATGGGGGACAAACCATTAACACCGGGGAGCTGTTTTTT.

This clonotype showed up just a few times. The rearrangement links TRBV12-3 or TRBV12-4 to TRBJ2-1; 8 bases line up with TRBD1. V was pared by 3 bases and J by 4 bases, with 8 bases of the junction left unmatched. This CDR3 is built from 16 residues. The chain's CDR3 is CASSFGQGSAYNEQFF. As DNA, the CDR3 is TGTGCCAGCAGTTTCGGACAGGGTTCAGCTTACAATGAGCAGTTCTTC.

This clonotype was counted a few times. The chain is built from TRBV5-1 and TRBJ1-2, with D tentatively TRBD1 (6 bases). Germline V gives CDR1 SGHRS, CDR2 YFSETQ. The CDR3 is made up of 14 amino acids. The V end lost 4 bases, the J end lost 4 bases, and 14 bases lay between the germline ends. The CDR3 loop reads CASSPGQPPYGYTF. CDR3 coding DNA: TGCGCCAGCAGCCCCGGACAGCCCCCCTATGGCTACACCTTC.